The clone carrying this T cell receptor beta chain was seen once. The source of the sample is a study of blood T cell repertoires in COVID-19. Study in general: COVID-19 samples collected from the United States, Italy and Spain covered acute and convalescent phases. From T cells, B-cell-depleted T cells, or PBMCs came the material, which was cDNA or gDNA.

Per the authors' pipeline: From reference gene primer amplification, estimates of nucleated cell counts were derived. The protocol was immunoSEQ multiplex PCR, while the TCRdb copy is restricted to in-frame clones and leaves out a portion. V, J and clone size were drawn from that table, and D and trimming were deduced from the DNA. This table holds fewer than 200,000 clones, about 87% found once. The sequenced sample was peripheral blood. The receptor was isolated from a woman between 18 and 29 years old who had recovered from COVID-19.

The CDR3 nucleotides read TGTGCCAGCAGCCTGGGTGGACTCCTGAACACTGAAGCTTTCTTT. Protein product: CASSLGGLLNTEAFF. This chain uses TRBV2 with TRBJ1-1; D is ambiguous. Germline V gene data show CDR1 as SNHLY and CDR2 as FYNNEI. The germline V and J ends were trimmed by 6 bases and 0 bases, with 14 bases remaining between them. This CDR3 is built from 15 residues.